These 25 T cell receptor beta chains came from one sample sequenced in a study of cytomegalovirus exposure and HLA in healthy donors. This PCR relied on a set of 60 Vbeta primers and 13 Jbeta primers. TCRdb keeps only in-frame clones here, not all; method: immunoSEQ multiplex PCR. In the table there are about 150,000 clones, 65% to 70% of which are singletons. The sequencing input was PBMCs. These receptors were collected from a man aged 25 to 45 in good health and CMV-seropositive.

The chain joins TRBV6-6 to TRBJ1-2, with D hard to call. CDR3 length: 16 residues. The germline gives CDR1 MNHNY, CDR2 SVGAGI (reference sequence). V was trimmed by 2 bases and J by 6 bases, leaving 19 bases between them. CDR3 DNA: TGTGCCAGCAGTTACGGCGGTGGGTTCTCTAGCGATGGCTACACCTTC. Encoded protein: CASSYGGGFSSDGYTF.

CDR3 protein: CASSGNRGLAGLYEQYF. The CDR3 DNA reads as TGTGCCAGCAGCGGGAATCGTGGACTAGCAGGTCTCTACGAGCAGTACTTC. V usage is TRBV9 and J usage is TRBJ2-7; 8 bases align to TRBD2. This CDR3 contains 17 residues. Per germline, CDR1 SGDLS and CDR2 YYNGEE. J was trimmed by 3 bases and V by 3 bases; bases with no gene match: 14.

The chain joins TRBV14 to TRBJ2-1; 11 nucleotides align to TRBD2. Germline lookup yields CDR1 SGHDN and CDR2 FVKESK. Germline trimming cut 1 base from V and 14 bases from J; bases unmatched to any gene: 1. This CDR3 comprises 12 residues. The CDR3 region has the DNA TGTGCCAGCAGCCAAGGACTAGCGGGAAAGTTCTTC. Translating gives CASSQGLAGKFF.

The table lists this clone with a few counts. V is TRBV5-6 and J is TRBJ1-4; no reliable D call. This CDR3 contains 12 residues. Trimming took 1 base from V and 7 from J, leaving 5 bases between them. CDR1 and CDR2 from the germline V gene are SGHDT and YYEEEE. The CDR3 loop reads CASSLNSEKLFF. The CDR3 nucleotides are TGTGCCAGCAGCTTGAACTCTGAAAAACTGTTTTTT.

Comments on this clone: Other DNA sequences within the sample encode an identical CDR3. The chain uses TRBV10-3 and TRBJ1-3; TRBD1 might be the D (6 bases). CDR1 is ENHRY and CDR2 is SYGVKD in the germline V gene. V lost 8 bases, J lost 7 bases, and 12 bases lay in between. The CDR3 contains 12 residues. In nucleotides, the CDR3 is TGTGCCATCTCCGGTCAGGGGAACACCATATATTTT. This translates into CAISGQGNTIYF.

The V call is TRBV25-1, the J call TRBJ2-7; D gene unclear. Germline V gene sequence: CDR1 MGHDK, CDR2 SYGVNS. CDR3 size: 15 residues. The V gene lost 3 bases and the J gene lost 3 bases, with 15 bases spanning the gap. The CDR3 loop is CASSDRHTSGYEQYF. In DNA form, the CDR3 reads TGTGCCAGCAGTGATCGGCACACCTCGGGCTACGAGCAGTACTTC.

V gene TRBV2 combines with J gene TRBJ2-7, with D hard to call. This CDR3 has 14 amino acids. CDR1 SNHLY and CDR2 FYNNEI come from the germline V gene. Trimming took off 6 bases at V and 1 base at J, with 13 bases between the two ends. The CDR3 sequence is CASRAIRESYEQYF. The CDR3 nucleotides are TGTGCCAGCAGAGCAATCCGTGAATCCTACGAGCAGTACTTC. Together with reference TRBV2 and TRBJ2-7, the CDR3 gives the full variable domain: EPEVTQTPSHQVTQMGQEVILRCVPISNHLYFYWYRQILGQKVEFLVSFYNNEISEKSEIFDDQFSVERPDGSNFTLKIRSTKLEDSAMYFCASRAIRESYEQYFGPGTRLTVT.

This clone was counted a single time. This sequence joins TRBV5-8 and TRBJ2-4; 7 bases line up with TRBD2. V was clipped by 4 bases and J by 0 bases; unmatched bases: 4. Germline lookup yields CDR1 SGHTS and CDR2 YDEGEE. The length of the CDR3 is 15 residues. Written as DNA, the CDR3 is TGTGCCAGCAGCCGTTTAGCGGGAGCCAAAAACATTCAGTACTTC. This encodes CASSRLAGAKNIQYF.

This clone has only a few counts. The genes are TRBV5-1 and TRBJ2-2, with 10 positions matching TRBD1. The germline gives CDR1 SGHRS, CDR2 YFSETQ. The CDR3 has 16 amino acids. The V gene end was trimmed by 2 bases and the J gene end by 2 bases; junction bases not matched to a gene: 3. The CDR3 DNA is TGCGCCAGCAGCTTTTCGACAGGGGGCAACACCGGGGAGCTGTTTTTT. Translating gives CASSFSTGGNTGELFF.

The chain has TRBV9 and TRBJ1-2; D might be TRBD1 (6 bases). In germline, CDR1 is SGDLS, CDR2 YYNGEE. The CDR3 contains 13 residues. The V and J ends lost 4 bases and 4 bases respectively, with 11 bases between them. Here the CDR3 DNA reads TGTGCCAGCAGCTCCCGGGACACCTATGGCTACACCTTC. It specifies CASSSRDTYGYTF.

The chain uses TRBV5-1 and TRBJ2-7; TRBD1 aligns across 10 bases. The length of the CDR3 is 13 residues. Germline CDR1 SGHRS, CDR2 YFSETQ. V dropped 3 bases and J dropped 4; count of bases not matched to a gene: 1. The CDR3 here is CASSWGQGYEQYF. In nucleotides, the CDR3 is TGCGCCAGCAGCTGGGGACAGGGGTACGAGCAGTACTTC.

J is TRBJ2-3 and V is TRBV6-5; 7 bases are a match to TRBD1. Germline CDR1 and CDR2: MNHEY and SVGAGI. The CDR3 is 16 residues long. Trimming at V came to 2 bases and at J to 4 bases, leaving 9 bases not matched to a gene. The CDR3 DNA follows: TGTGCCAGCAGTTACCGGGCAGGGGGAACCTCAGATACGCAGTATTTT. Translated, it gives CASSYRAGGTSDTQYF.

This chain joins TRBV11-3 and TRBJ2-5, with TRBD2 identical over 7 bases. With 2 bases clipped from V and 5 bases from J, the junction kept 8 bases outside the gene matches. The CDR3 loop spans 15 amino acids. Germline-derived CDR1 and CDR2 are SGHNT and YENEEA. CDR3 amino acids: CASSLTGGREETQYF. CDR3 nucleotide sequence: TGTGCCAGCAGCTTAACGGGCGGGCGGGAGGAGACCCAGTACTTC.

The rearrangement links TRBV6-1 to TRBJ1-6; the D is unclear. From germline, CDR1 is MNHNS and CDR2 SASEGT. This CDR3 has 17 residues. Trimming cost V 3 bases and J 6 bases, with 18 bases left between them. The CDR3 bases are TGTGCCAGCAGTGACTTTCATTTAGCGGTGTCTAATTCACCCCTCCACTTT. Residues: CASSDFHLAVSNSPLHF.

This clone has a handful of counts. The V gene is TRBV30, the J gene TRBJ1-4; TRBD1 matches at 8 bases. Looked up from germline, CDR1 is GTSNPN and CDR2 is SVGIG (reference sequence). The CDR3 runs to 13 residues. Losses at the gene ends were 1 base for V and 8 bases for J; bases not matched to a gene: 3. This chain's CDR3 is CAWSGTGREKLFF. DNA for the CDR3: TGTGCCTGGAGTGGGACAGGGCGGGAAAAACTGTTTTTT.

V usage is TRBV7-9 and J usage is TRBJ2-1; no clear D. The CDR3 contains 15 residues. V lost 3 bases and J lost 0, with 9 bases in between. CDR1 is SEHNR, CDR2 FQNEAQ, per germline (reference sequence). In nucleotides, the CDR3 is TGTGCCAGCAGCTTGTACGTGAGCTCCTACAATGAGCAGTTCTTC. As protein: CASSLYVSSYNEQFF.

Comment on this clone: In the same sample, other DNA sequences code for this CDR3. The chain is built from TRBV27 and TRBJ2-1; D ambiguous. Deletions cut 6 bases from V and 5 bases from J, with 8 bases between. Germline lookup yields CDR1 MNHEY and CDR2 SMNVEV (reference sequence). The CDR3 loop spans 12 amino acids. In DNA, the CDR3 is TGTGCCAGCAGCCTAATAAACAATGAGCAGTTCTTC. Its translation: CASSLINNEQFF.

The rearrangement joins TRBV4-2 to TRBJ2-4; D possibly corresponds to TRBD2 (5 bases). V lost 1 base and J lost 6, with 10 bases in between. The CDR3 consists of 14 residues. CDR1 is LGHNA and CDR2 is YNFKEQ in the germline V gene. The CDR3 here is CASSQGTGGNIQYF. The DNA for the CDR3 is TGTGCCAGCAGCCAAGGGACTGGAGGAAACATTCAGTACTTC.

The V and J genes are TRBV2 and TRBJ2-5; D is uncertain. CDR1 SNHLY and CDR2 FYNNEI come from the germline V gene. CDR3 length: 14 amino acids. V dropped 7 bases and J dropped 2 bases, with 14 bases sitting between them. Here the CDR3 DNA reads TGTGCCAGCATCCAGCAGACTGTTCAAGAGACCCAGTACTTC. It codes for CASIQQTVQETQYF.

This clone occurred once. V is TRBV28 and J is TRBJ2-3, with D tentatively TRBD2 (6 bases). This CDR3 comprises 17 residues. V was trimmed by 6 bases and J by 6 bases, leaving 25 bases between them. Germline loops: CDR1 MDHEN, CDR2 SYDVKM. The CDR3 sequence is CASSRPAGYVGEDTQYF. CDR3 nucleotides: TGTGCCAGCAGCCGGCCCGCGGGGTATGTGGGCGAGGATACGCAGTATTTT.

CDR3 loop: CASSKNGEQPQHF. CDR3 DNA sequence: TGTGCCAGCAGTAAGAACGGAGAGCAGCCCCAGCATTTT. The gene calls are TRBV6-1 and TRBJ1-5, with no clear D. CDR1 MNHNS and CDR2 SASEGT come from the germline V gene. With 5 bases removed from V and 7 bases from J, the gap between germline ends came to 12 bases. This CDR3 contains 13 residues.

In this sample, this clone turned up once. V gene TRBV6-6 combines with J gene TRBJ2-6; D might be TRBD2 (6 bases). CDR1 and CDR2 from the germline V gene are MNHNY and SVGAGI (reference sequence). The CDR3 is made up of 16 amino acids. Trimming pared 9 bases from V and 0 bases from J, leaving 15 bases between. This chain's CDR3 is CASRETGVSGANVLTF. In nucleotides, the CDR3 is TGTGCCAGTCGGGAAACGGGAGTCTCTGGGGCCAACGTCCTGACTTTC.

In this sample, this clone turned up a few times. CDR3 region: CASSQNYGNLGNTIYF. The DNA of the CDR3 is TGCGCCAGCAGCCAAAATTACGGGAACCTTGGAAACACCATATATTTT. The rearrangement uses TRBV4-1 and TRBJ1-3; D unresolved. V was cut by 2 bases and J by 3 bases, with 14 bases left in between. The CDR3 loop spans 16 amino acids. Germline CDR1 reads MGHRA; CDR2 reads YSYEKL.

The rearrangement joins TRBV11-2 to TRBJ2-5; D may be TRBD1 (6 bases). Germline values: CDR1 SGHAT, CDR2 FQNNGV. V shed 5 bases and J shed 1 base, with 11 bases lying between them. The CDR3 contains 14 residues. The CDR3: CASSTWTVQETQYF. The DNA for the CDR3 is TGTGCCAGCAGCACCTGGACAGTCCAAGAGACCCAGTACTTC. The variable domain in full, completed from reference TRBV11-2 and TRBJ2-5, reads EAGVAQSPRYKIIEKRQSVAFWCNPISGHATLYWYQQILGQGPKLLIQFQNNGVVDDSQLPKDRFSAERLKGVDSTLKIQPAKLEDSAVYLCASSTWTVQETQYFGPGTRLLVL.

This clone appeared a single time. The J gene is TRBJ2-2, the V gene TRBV7-2; D gene ambiguous. V was cut by 1 base and J by 2 bases, with 11 bases left in between. This CDR3 contains 16 residues. Germline CDR1 reads SGHTA; CDR2 reads FQGNSA. CDR3 DNA: TGTGCCAGCAGCTTAGACTCTTTTAGTAACACCGGGGAGCTGTTTTTT. Its protein product is CASSLDSFSNTGELFF.